Shown below are 24 T cell receptor beta chains from a single sample sequenced in a study of blood T cell repertoires in COVID-19. Generated by immunoSEQ multiplex PCR, the TCRdb table keeps only in-frame clones and is missing some. The table lists fewer than 200,000 clones, approximately 92% of them singletons, with nearly 0.55% in the top ten. Source material: peripheral blood. The receptors shown here come from a man aged 50 to 59 with acute or convalescent COVID-19.

The chain uses TRBV4-1 and TRBJ2-1, with TRBD2 matching over 10 bases. The V gene end was trimmed by 5 bases and the J gene end by 4 bases; junction bases not matched to a gene: 8. Germline lookup yields CDR1 MGHRA and CDR2 YSYEKL. The CDR3 runs 16 residues. CDR3 sequence (DNA): TGCGCCAGCAGCACATTGACTAGCGGGTCTTACAATGAGCAGTTCTTC. Amino acid sequence: CASSTLTSGSYNEQFF.

CDR3 loop: CASSGEWAGQPQHF. DNA of the CDR3: TGTGCCAGCAGCGGGGAGTGGGCAGGTCAGCCCCAGCATTTT. The J gene is TRBJ1-5, the V gene TRBV5-5; D call uncertain. The CDR3 runs 14 residues. CDR1 is SGHKS, CDR2 YYEKEE, per germline (reference sequence). Trimming took off 4 bases at V and 6 bases at J, with 14 bases between the two ends.

The V and J genes are TRBV19 and TRBJ1-5; a weak D match, TRBD1 (6 bases). CDR1 and CDR2 from the germline V gene are LNHDA and SQIVND (reference sequence). V lost 0 bases and J lost 4, with 19 bases in between. The length of the CDR3 is 18 residues. CDR3 sequence (DNA): TGTGCCAGTAGTATAGATCCATCGCAGGACAGACGAAATCAGCCCCAGCATTTT. It translates to CASSIDPSQDRRNQPQHF.

The rearrangement joins TRBV24-1 to TRBJ1-2; possible D gene TRBD1, 5 bases. Germline V gene sequence: CDR1 KGHDR, CDR2 SFDVKD. There are 14 residues in the CDR3. V lost 3 bases and J lost 4, with 11 bases in between. The CDR3 nucleotides read TGTGCCACCAGTGATCCCCCTGACAGCTATGGCTACACCTTC. As protein: CATSDPPDSYGYTF.

The V gene is TRBV28, the J gene TRBJ2-7; a possible D gene is TRBD2 (5 bases). In germline, CDR1 is MDHEN, CDR2 SYDVKM. V was pared by 6 bases and J by 0 bases, with 12 bases between. The CDR3 runs 14 residues. The CDR3 protein is CASSRLLGSYEQYF. For the CDR3, the DNA is TGTGCCAGCAGCCGCTTACTAGGCTCCTACGAGCAGTACTTC.

The genes are TRBV4-1 and TRBJ1-5; D perhaps matches TRBD1 (5 bases). V was trimmed by 3 bases and J by 8 bases, leaving 17 bases between them. CDR3 size: 15 residues. Germline lookup yields CDR1 MGHRA and CDR2 YSYEKL. The CDR3 nucleotides read TGCGCCAGCAGCCATTTAACCTCCAGGGAAGAGCCCCAGCATTTT. This gives the protein CASSHLTSREEPQHF.

V gene TRBV19 combines with J gene TRBJ2-6; D unclear. Trimming took 7 bases from V and 4 from J, leaving 11 bases between them. Looked up from germline, CDR1 is LNHDA and CDR2 is SQIVND (reference sequence). The CDR3 has 14 amino acids. The CDR3 bases are TGTGCCAGTACCACGAGGTCGGGGGCCAACGTCCTGACTTTC. Its protein product is CASTTRSGANVLTF.

The count of this clone is one. CDR3 DNA sequence: TGTGCCATCAGTGGTAGCGGGAGGTTGGGGGCCAACGTCCTGACTTTC. This encodes CAISGSGRLGANVLTF. The chain employs TRBV10-3 and TRBJ2-6, with 10 bases matching TRBD2. CDR3 size: 16 residues. The V gene's germline CDR1 is ENHRY and CDR2 SYGVKD. With V trimmed by 4 bases and J by 4 bases, 4 bases remained unmatched.

The CDR3 bases are TGTGCCAGCAGGCTTACAGGGGCTGGGGCCAACGTCCTGACTTTC. Amino acids: CASRLTGAGANVLTF. This chain uses TRBV28 with TRBJ2-6, with 7 bases that match TRBD1. In germline, CDR1 is MDHEN, CDR2 SYDVKM. CDR3 length equals 15 residues. J gave up 2 bases and V 6 bases, and 4 bases lay outside the gene matches.

The CDR3 coding sequence is TGTGCCAGTACCTTTAGCGGGGGCGCAACAGATACGCAGTATTTT. Translating it yields CASTFSGGATDTQYF. The chain uses TRBV19 and TRBJ2-3, with 9 bases matching TRBD2. After removal of 7 bases from V and 3 bases from J, the junction contained 8 bases not matched to a gene. This CDR3 is built from 15 residues. Germline V CDR1 and CDR2: LNHDA, SQIVND (reference sequence).

The CDR3 nucleotides are TGTGCCAGCAGCCGGGACAGCTATCCGGGTTCACCCCTCCACTTT. Its translation: CASSRDSYPGSPLHF. J is TRBJ1-6 and V is TRBV7-3; TRBD1 aligns across 7 bases. Germline V gene lookup returns CDR1 SGHTA and CDR2 FQGTGA. J was trimmed by 9 bases and V by 5 bases; bases with no gene match: 10. This CDR3 has 15 amino acids.

The chain carries TRBV30 and TRBJ1-2, with a possible D match to TRBD1 (6 bases). Per germline, CDR1 GTSNPN and CDR2 SVGIG (reference sequence). V lost 4 bases and J lost 1, with 13 bases in between. The CDR3 covers 14 residues. The CDR3 DNA sequence: TGTGCCTGGACCCGGCCGACAGGTAACTATGGCTACACCTTC. Residues: CAWTRPTGNYGYTF. The full variable domain, rest sourced from reference TRBV30 and TRBJ1-2, is SQTIHQWPATLVQPVGSPLSLECTVEGTSNPNLYWYRQAAGRGLQLLFYSVGIGQISSEVPQNLSASRPQDRQFILSSKKLLLSDSGFYLCAWTRPTGNYGYTFGSGTRLTVV.

The V gene is TRBV6-5, the J gene TRBJ1-5; 7 nucleotides align to TRBD1. This CDR3 comprises 15 residues. After removal of 5 bases from V and 2 bases from J, the junction contained 6 bases not matched to a gene. The V gene's germline CDR1 is MNHEY and CDR2 SVGAGI. The CDR3, as DNA: TGTGCCAGCAGTACCGACAGGGTGGGCAATCAGCCCCAGCATTTT. Translation gives CASSTDRVGNQPQHF.

J is TRBJ1-5 and V is TRBV2; D is undetermined. From germline, CDR1 is SNHLY and CDR2 FYNNEI. The ends were cut back, 7 bases at V and 1 base at J, with 8 bases in the middle. CDR3 length equals 13 residues. CDR3 protein: CASTKESNQPQHF. DNA for the CDR3: TGTGCCAGCACAAAGGAGAGCAATCAGCCCCAGCATTTT.

V gene TRBV6-1 combines with J gene TRBJ2-3; D remains ambiguous. The CDR3 covers 15 residues. Trimming cost V 3 bases and J 1 base, with 11 bases left between them. CDR1 MNHNS and CDR2 SASEGT come from the germline V gene. CDR3 loop: CASSDYRGGTDTQYF. Here the CDR3 DNA reads TGTGCCAGCAGTGATTACCGCGGAGGCACAGATACGCAGTATTTT.

This clone was counted a single time. The chain employs TRBV2 and TRBJ2-5; 13 bases fit TRBD2. The junction had 7 bases not matched to a gene; V was cut back by 5 bases and J by 1 base. The CDR3 totals 17 residues. Germline V gives CDR1 SNHLY, CDR2 FYNNEI. CDR3 residues: CASSSFTSGGGQETQYF. CDR3 bases: TGTGCCAGCAGTTCTTTTACTAGCGGGGGGGGCCAAGAGACCCAGTACTTC.

V is TRBV5-6 and J is TRBJ2-5; tentatively, D is TRBD1 (6 bases). Between the trimmed V and J ends, which lost 0 bases and 2 bases, there was a span of 11 bases. The CDR3 sequence is 15 residues long. Germline loops: CDR1 SGHDT, CDR2 YYEEEE. In DNA form, the CDR3 reads TGTGCCAGCAGCTTGGTTGGGACATCGCAAGAGACCCAGTACTTC. Protein sequence: CASSLVGTSQETQYF.

This clone was counted between two and nine times. The chain employs TRBV19 and TRBJ2-7; 11 nucleotides line up with TRBD2. CDR1 is LNHDA, CDR2 SQIVND, per germline (reference sequence). The V gene end was trimmed by 5 bases and the J gene end by 3 bases; junction bases not matched to a gene: 12. The CDR3 is 17 residues long. The chain's CDR3 is CASSPRPRLAGLYEQYF. The DNA of the CDR3 is TGTGCCAGTAGTCCCCGCCCCCGACTAGCGGGACTCTACGAGCAGTACTTC.

V gene TRBV19 combines with J gene TRBJ2-1; 9 bases agree with TRBD1. V shed 6 bases and J 3 bases; nucleotides not matched to a gene: 0. Germline V gene data show CDR1 as LNHDA and CDR2 as SQIVND (reference sequence). The CDR3 consists of 13 residues. DNA of the CDR3: TGTGCCAGTAGGGGACAGGGCTACAATGAGCAGTTCTTC. It codes for CASRGQGYNEQFF.

The rearrangement links TRBV19 to TRBJ2-1; TRBD2 aligns across 8 bases. Germline values: CDR1 LNHDA, CDR2 SQIVND (reference sequence). The V segment lost 0 bases and the J segment 3 bases; nucleotides outside the gene matches: 7. The CDR3 totals 17 residues. CDR3 region: CASSIDPPSGYYNEQFF. DNA of the CDR3: TGTGCCAGTAGTATAGATCCCCCTAGCGGGTACTACAATGAGCAGTTCTTC.

As DNA, the CDR3 is TGTGCCAGCAGCGAAATAGACAGGACCTACGAGCAGTACGTC. Amino acid sequence: CASSEIDRTYEQYV. This rearrangement joins TRBV6-2 or TRBV6-3 to TRBJ2-7, with D perhaps TRBD1 (6 bases). The V end lost 6 bases, the J end lost 2 bases, and 14 bases lay between the germline ends. The germline V gene has CDR1 MNHEY and CDR2 SVGEGT. The CDR3 contains 14 residues.

The chain uses TRBV28 and TRBJ1-4; 8 nucleotides match TRBD1. Germline CDR1 is MDHEN and CDR2 is SYDVKM. This CDR3 has 15 amino acids. V was clipped by 4 bases and J by 7 bases; unmatched bases: 8. The CDR3 reads CASSSGQGLGEKLFF. The DNA of the CDR3 is TGTGCCAGCAGTTCCGGACAGGGACTGGGTGAAAAACTGTTTTTT.

The chain has TRBV2 and TRBJ1-5; D is unresolved. Germline V gives CDR1 SNHLY, CDR2 FYNNEI. The V gene lost 5 bases and the J gene lost 4 bases, with 12 bases spanning the gap. The CDR3 totals 14 residues. Written as DNA, the CDR3 is TGTGCCAGCAGTCGAGAATCAGGTAATCAGCCCCAGCATTTT. As protein: CASSRESGNQPQHF.

The rearrangement joins TRBV12-2 to TRBJ2-2; the table gives TRBD2 as D, unverified against the DNA. TRBV12-2 is designated a pseudogene. The CDR3 runs 19 residues. This CDR3 reads CASREGMTLAGPSSGELFF. CDR3 sequence (DNA): TGTGCAAGTCGCGAAGGTATGACGTTAGCGGGCCCGTCCTCCGGGGAGCTGTTTTTT.